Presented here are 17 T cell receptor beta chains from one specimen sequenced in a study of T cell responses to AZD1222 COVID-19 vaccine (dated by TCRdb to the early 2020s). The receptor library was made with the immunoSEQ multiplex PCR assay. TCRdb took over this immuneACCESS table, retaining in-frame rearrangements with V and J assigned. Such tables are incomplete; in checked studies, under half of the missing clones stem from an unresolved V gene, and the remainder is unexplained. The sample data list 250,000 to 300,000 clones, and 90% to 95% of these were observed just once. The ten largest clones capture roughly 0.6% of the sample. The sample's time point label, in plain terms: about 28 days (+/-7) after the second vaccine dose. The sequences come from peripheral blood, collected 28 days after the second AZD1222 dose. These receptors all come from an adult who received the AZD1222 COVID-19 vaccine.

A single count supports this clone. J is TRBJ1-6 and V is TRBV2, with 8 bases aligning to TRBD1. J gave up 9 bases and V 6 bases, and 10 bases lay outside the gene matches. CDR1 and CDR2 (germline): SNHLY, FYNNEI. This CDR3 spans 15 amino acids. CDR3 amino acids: CASSAQGGRISPLHF. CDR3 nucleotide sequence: TGTGCCAGCAGCGCACAGGGGGGACGAATTTCACCCCTCCACTTT.

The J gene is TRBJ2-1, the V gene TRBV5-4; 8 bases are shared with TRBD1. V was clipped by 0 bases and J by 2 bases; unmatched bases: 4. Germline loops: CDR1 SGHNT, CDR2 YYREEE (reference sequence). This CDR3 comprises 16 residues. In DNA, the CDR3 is TGTGCCAGCAGCTTGGGTCCGGGACAGGCCTACAATGAGCAGTTCTTC. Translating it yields CASSLGPGQAYNEQFF.

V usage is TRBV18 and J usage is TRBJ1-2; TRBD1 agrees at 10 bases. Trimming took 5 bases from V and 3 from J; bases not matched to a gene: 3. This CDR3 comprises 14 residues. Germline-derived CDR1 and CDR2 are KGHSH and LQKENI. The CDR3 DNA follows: TGTGCCAGCTCATCGACAGGGGGCGACTATGGCTACACCTTC. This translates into CASSSTGGDYGYTF.

CDR3: CASSLSGAYEQYF. The CDR3 region has the DNA TGTGCCAGCAGCCTTAGTGGGGCCTACGAGCAGTACTTC. This chain joins TRBV27 and TRBJ2-7; the D is unclear. The germline CDR1 and CDR2 sequences are MNHEY and SMNVEV (reference sequence). The CDR3 has 13 residues. Between the trimmed V and J ends, which lost 6 bases and 2 bases, there was a span of 11 bases.

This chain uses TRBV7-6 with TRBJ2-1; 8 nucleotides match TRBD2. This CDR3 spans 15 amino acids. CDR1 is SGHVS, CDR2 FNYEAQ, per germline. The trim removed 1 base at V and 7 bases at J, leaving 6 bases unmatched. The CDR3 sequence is CASSLGASGLNEQFF. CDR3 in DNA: TGTGCCAGCAGCTTAGGGGCTAGCGGGCTGAATGAGCAGTTCTTC.

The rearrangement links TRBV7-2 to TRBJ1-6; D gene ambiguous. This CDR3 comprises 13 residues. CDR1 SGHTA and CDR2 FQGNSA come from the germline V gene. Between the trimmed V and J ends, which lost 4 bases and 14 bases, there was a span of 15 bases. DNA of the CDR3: TGTGCCAGCAGCTACCCCGGGCCCACCACCCTCCACTTT. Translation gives CASSYPGPTTLHF.

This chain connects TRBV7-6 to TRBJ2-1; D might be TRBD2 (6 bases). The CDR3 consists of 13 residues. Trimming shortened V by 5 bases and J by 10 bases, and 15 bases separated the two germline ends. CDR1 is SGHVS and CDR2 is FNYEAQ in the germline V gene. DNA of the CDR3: TGTGCCAGCAGCCAACGGGACGGAGGGGAGCAGTTCTTC. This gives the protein CASSQRDGGEQFF.

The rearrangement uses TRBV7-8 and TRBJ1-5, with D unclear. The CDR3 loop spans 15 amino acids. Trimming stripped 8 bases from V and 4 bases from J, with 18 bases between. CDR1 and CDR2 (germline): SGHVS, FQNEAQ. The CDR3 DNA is TGTGCCAGCTCTACGGGCGGTCCCCGTAATCAGCCCCAGCATTTT. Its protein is CASSTGGPRNQPQHF.

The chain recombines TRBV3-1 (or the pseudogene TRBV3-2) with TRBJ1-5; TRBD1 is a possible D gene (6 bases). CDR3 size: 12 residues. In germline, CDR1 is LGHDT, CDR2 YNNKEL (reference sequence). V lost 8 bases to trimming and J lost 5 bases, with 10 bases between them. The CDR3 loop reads CASGQNDQPQHF. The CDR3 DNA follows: TGTGCCAGCGGACAGAACGATCAGCCCCAGCATTTT.

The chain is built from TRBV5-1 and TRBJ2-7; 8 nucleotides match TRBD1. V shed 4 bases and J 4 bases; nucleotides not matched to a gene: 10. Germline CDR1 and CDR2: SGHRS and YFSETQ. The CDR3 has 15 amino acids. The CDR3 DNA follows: TGCGCCAGCAGCGTATCAGGGGGCGCGGGATACGAGCAGTACTTC. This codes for CASSVSGGAGYEQYF. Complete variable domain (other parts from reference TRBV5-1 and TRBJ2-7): KAGVTQTPRYLIKTRGQQVTLSCSPISGHRSVSWYQQTPGQGLQFLFEYFSETQRNKGNFPGRFSGRQFSNSRSEMNVSTLELGDSALYLCASSVSGGAGYEQYFGPGTRLTVT.

The DNA for the CDR3 is TGTGCCAGCAGCTTGGCCCCAAGCCCGAACACCGGGGAGCTGTTTTTT. This sequence encodes CASSLAPSPNTGELFF. V is TRBV5-6 and J is TRBJ2-2; no reliable D call. This CDR3 has 16 residues. V lost 0 bases and J lost 0, with 9 bases in between. The germline V gene encodes CDR1 SGHDT and CDR2 YYEEEE.

CDR3 region: CASSPGAANTGELFF. The DNA of the CDR3 is TGTGCCAGCTCACCGGGGGCCGCAAACACCGGGGAGCTGTTTTTT. The chain recombines TRBV18 with TRBJ2-2, with a tentative D call TRBD1 (6 bases). Germline lookup yields CDR1 KGHSH and CDR2 LQKENI. Trimming left V 3 bases short and J 2 bases short, with 10 bases between. The CDR3 has 15 amino acids.

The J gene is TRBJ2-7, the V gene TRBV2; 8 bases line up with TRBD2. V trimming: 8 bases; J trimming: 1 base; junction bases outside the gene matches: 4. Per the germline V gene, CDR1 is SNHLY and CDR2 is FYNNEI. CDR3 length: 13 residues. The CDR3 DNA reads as TGTGCCAGCGGGGCGGGGGGTTCCTACGAGCAGTACTTC. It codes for CASGAGGSYEQYF.

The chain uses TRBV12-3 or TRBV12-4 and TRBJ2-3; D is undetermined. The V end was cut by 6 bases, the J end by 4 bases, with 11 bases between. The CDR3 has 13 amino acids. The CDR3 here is CASRRVGADTQYF. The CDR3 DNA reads TGTGCCAGCAGGCGAGTTGGAGCAGATACGCAGTATTTT.

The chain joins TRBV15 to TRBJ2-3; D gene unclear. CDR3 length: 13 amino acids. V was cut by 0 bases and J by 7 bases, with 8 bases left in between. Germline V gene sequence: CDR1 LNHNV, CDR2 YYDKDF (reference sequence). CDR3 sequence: CATSRDRHNTQYF. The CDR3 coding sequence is TGTGCCACCAGCAGAGATCGACATAATACGCAGTATTTT.

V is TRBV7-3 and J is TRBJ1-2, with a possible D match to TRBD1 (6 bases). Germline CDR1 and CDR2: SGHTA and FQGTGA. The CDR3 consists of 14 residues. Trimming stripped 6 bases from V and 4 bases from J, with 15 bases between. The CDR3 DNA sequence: TGTGCCAGCAGTCGGACAGCTCAGGGCTATGGCTACACCTTC. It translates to CASSRTAQGYGYTF.

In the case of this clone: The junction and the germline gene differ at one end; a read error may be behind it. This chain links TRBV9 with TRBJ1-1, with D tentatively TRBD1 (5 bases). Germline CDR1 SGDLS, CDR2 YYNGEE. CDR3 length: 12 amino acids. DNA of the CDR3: TGTGCCAGCAGCGGACAGTCCCCTGACGCTTTCTTT. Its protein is CASSGQSPDAFF.